This section outlines one TCR beta chain sequence together with its context. Its antigen remains unknown. This sample is part of a study of blood T cells in healthy people across ages. Findings of the study overall: Observed TCR beta diversity per million T cells went down as age went up. This fall followed a roughly linear course with age. Researchers judged that diversity estimates from one million T cells fell short of true values.

CDR3 size: 14 residues. Germline V gene data show CDR1 as LGHNA and CDR2 as YNFKEQ. V gave up 4 bases and J gave up 2 bases, with 10 bases separating them. PBMCs were isolated at a quantity of at least 6 million per sample. A second about 6 to 12 cycle PCR used barcoded and J-beta primers. TCRdb independently ran MiXCR on the 5' RACE reads; one entry per CDR3 protein. The sample includes some 1 million distinct CDR3 sequences, 45% of them seen just once. The sequence was collected from a woman aged 60-75 years in good health. The genes are TRBV4-2 and TRBJ2-3; D is unresolved. What was sequenced was blood. The CDR3 region is CASSPLTVTDTQYF. The CDR3, as DNA: TGTGCCAGCAGCCCATTGACTGTCACAGATACGCAGTATTTT.